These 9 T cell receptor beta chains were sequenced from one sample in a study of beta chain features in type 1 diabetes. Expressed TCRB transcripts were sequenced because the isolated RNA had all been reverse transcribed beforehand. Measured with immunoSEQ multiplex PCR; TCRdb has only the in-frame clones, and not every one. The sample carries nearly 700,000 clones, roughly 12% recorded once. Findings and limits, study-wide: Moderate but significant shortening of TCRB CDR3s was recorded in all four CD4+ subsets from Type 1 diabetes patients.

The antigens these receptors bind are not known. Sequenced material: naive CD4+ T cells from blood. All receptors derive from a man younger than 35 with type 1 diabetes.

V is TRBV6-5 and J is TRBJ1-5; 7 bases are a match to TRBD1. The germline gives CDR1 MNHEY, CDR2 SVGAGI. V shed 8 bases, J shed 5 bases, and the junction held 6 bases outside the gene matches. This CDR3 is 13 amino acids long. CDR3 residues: CASGNQGDQPQHF. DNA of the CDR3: TGTGCCAGCGGAAATCAGGGGGATCAGCCCCAGCATTTT.

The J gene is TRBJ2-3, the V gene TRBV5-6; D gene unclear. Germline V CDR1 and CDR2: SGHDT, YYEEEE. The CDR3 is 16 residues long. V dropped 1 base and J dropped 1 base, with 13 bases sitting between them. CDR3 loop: CASSLRQILGTDTQYF. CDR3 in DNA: TGTGCCAGCAGCTTGCGTCAGATCCTCGGCACAGATACGCAGTATTTT.

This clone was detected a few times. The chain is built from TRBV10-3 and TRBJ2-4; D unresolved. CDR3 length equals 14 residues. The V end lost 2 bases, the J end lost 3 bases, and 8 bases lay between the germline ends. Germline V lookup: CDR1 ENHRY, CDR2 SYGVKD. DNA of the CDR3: TGTGCCATCAGTGAGGGGTTGGACAAAAACATTCAGTACTTC. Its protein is CAISEGLDKNIQYF.

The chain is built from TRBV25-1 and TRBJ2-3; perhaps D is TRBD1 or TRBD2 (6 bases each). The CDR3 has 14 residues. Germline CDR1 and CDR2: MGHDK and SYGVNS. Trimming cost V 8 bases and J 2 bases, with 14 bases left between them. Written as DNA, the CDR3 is TGTGCCAGCGATGGGGGGCCCAACACAGATACGCAGTATTTT. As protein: CASDGGPNTDTQYF.

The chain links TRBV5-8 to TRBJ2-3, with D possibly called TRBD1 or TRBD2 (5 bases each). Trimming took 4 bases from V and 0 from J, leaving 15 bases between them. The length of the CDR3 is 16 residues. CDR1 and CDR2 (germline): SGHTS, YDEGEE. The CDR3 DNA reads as TGTGCCAGCAGCCACCGGGGACGGCGCAGCACAGATACGCAGTATTTT. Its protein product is CASSHRGRRSTDTQYF.

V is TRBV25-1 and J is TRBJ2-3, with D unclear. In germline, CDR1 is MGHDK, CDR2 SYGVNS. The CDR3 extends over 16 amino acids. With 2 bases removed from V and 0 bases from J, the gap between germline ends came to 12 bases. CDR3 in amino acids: CASSESRQSSTDTQYF. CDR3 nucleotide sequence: TGTGCCAGCAGTGAAAGTAGACAATCGAGCACAGATACGCAGTATTTT.

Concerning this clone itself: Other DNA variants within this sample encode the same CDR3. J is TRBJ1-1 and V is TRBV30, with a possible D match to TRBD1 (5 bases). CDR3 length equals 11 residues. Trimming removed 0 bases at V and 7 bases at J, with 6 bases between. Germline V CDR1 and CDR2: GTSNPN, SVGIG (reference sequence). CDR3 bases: TGTGCCTGGAGTGTCGGGGGTGAAGCTTTCTTT. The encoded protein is CAWSVGGEAFF.

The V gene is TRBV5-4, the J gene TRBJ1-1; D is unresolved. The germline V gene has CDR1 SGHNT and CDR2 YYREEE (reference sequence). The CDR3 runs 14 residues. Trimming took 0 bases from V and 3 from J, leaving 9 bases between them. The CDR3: CASSLASLDTEAFF. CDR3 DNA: TGTGCCAGCAGCTTGGCCAGTTTGGACACTGAAGCTTTCTTT.

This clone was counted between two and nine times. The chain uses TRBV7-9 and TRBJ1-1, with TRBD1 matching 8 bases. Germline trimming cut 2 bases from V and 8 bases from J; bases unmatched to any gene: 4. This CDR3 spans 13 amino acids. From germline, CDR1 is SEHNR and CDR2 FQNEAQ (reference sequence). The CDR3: CASSLSRGLEAFF. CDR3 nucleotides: TGTGCCAGCAGCTTATCCAGGGGGCTCGAAGCTTTCTTT.